One sample yielded the 4 T cell receptor beta chains listed below, sequenced in a study of blood T cell repertoires in COVID-19. Some clones are missing from TCRdb's copy, which holds only in-frame ones; the method was immunoSEQ multiplex PCR. The sample lists 150,000 to 200,000 clones; roughly four fifths were seen once. The material sequenced was peripheral blood. These receptors were obtained from a woman in her 70s with COVID-19, enrolled during active disease.

The chain is built from TRBV7-2 and TRBJ1-1, with D maybe TRBD1 (6 bases). CDR1 SGHTA and CDR2 FQGNSA come from the germline V gene. The CDR3 spans 14 residues. The V and J ends lost 4 bases and 2 bases respectively, with 11 bases between them. CDR3 loop: CASSSGQLNTEAFF. DNA of the CDR3: TGTGCCAGCAGCTCAGGACAGCTAAACACTGAAGCTTTCTTT.

The chain is built from TRBV2 and TRBJ1-1, with 11 bases aligning to TRBD1. V shed 7 bases and J 4 bases; nucleotides not matched to a gene: 2. This CDR3 has 13 residues. CDR1 and CDR2 (germline): SNHLY, FYNNEI. CDR3 sequence (DNA): TGTGCCAGCAAAGGACAGGGGGCCACTGAAGCTTTCTTT. Encoded protein: CASKGQGATEAFF.

This clone has a count of ten or more. Written as DNA, the CDR3 is TGCGCCAGCAGCCAAGAATCGACAGGACTAAACACCATATATTTT. It is translated as CASSQESTGLNTIYF. The chain joins TRBV4-1 to TRBJ1-3; D perhaps matches TRBD1 (6 bases). Germline CDR1 and CDR2: MGHRA and YSYEKL. CDR3 length equals 15 residues. V lost 0 bases, J lost 6 bases, and 12 bases lay in between.

The chain carries TRBV18 and TRBJ2-1, with unresolved D. CDR3 length: 13 residues. The germline V gene encodes CDR1 KGHSH and CDR2 LQKENI. Deletions cut 1 base from V and 4 bases from J, with 5 bases between. CDR3 protein: CASSPQAYNEQFF. CDR3 DNA: TGTGCCAGCTCACCACAAGCTTACAATGAGCAGTTCTTC.